This T cell receptor (beta chain) was observed in a study of T cell responses to AZD1222 COVID-19 vaccine. This clone was picked up one time. Its antigen is not identified. Assay: immunoSEQ multiplex PCR; the TCRdb copy retains only in-frame clones and omits some. The sample lists about 140,000 clones, approximately 92% occurring once. Study-wide points: Of spike-specific TCRs, nearly half reportedly target regions left unmutated in variants. Mostly white British, mostly female donors; authors suggested clonal diversity may be underestimated. Two doses of AZD1222 preceded a rise in Spike-specific TCR breadth and depth. Of the AZD1222 recipients, only five to seven were seropositive at baseline.

The sequence came from an adult who received the AZD1222 COVID-19 vaccine. Sequenced material: peripheral blood, taken 28 days after the second AZD1222 dose.

CDR3 nucleotide sequence: TGTGCCAGCAGTTACCCGGGGAGCTCCTACGAGCAGTACTTC. Protein: CASSYPGSSYEQYF. The chain recombines TRBV6-5 with TRBJ2-7; a weak D match, TRBD2 (5 bases). Germline V gene data show CDR1 as MNHEY and CDR2 as SVGAGI. The CDR3 is 14 amino acids. V gave up 2 bases and J gave up 0 bases, with 8 bases separating them.